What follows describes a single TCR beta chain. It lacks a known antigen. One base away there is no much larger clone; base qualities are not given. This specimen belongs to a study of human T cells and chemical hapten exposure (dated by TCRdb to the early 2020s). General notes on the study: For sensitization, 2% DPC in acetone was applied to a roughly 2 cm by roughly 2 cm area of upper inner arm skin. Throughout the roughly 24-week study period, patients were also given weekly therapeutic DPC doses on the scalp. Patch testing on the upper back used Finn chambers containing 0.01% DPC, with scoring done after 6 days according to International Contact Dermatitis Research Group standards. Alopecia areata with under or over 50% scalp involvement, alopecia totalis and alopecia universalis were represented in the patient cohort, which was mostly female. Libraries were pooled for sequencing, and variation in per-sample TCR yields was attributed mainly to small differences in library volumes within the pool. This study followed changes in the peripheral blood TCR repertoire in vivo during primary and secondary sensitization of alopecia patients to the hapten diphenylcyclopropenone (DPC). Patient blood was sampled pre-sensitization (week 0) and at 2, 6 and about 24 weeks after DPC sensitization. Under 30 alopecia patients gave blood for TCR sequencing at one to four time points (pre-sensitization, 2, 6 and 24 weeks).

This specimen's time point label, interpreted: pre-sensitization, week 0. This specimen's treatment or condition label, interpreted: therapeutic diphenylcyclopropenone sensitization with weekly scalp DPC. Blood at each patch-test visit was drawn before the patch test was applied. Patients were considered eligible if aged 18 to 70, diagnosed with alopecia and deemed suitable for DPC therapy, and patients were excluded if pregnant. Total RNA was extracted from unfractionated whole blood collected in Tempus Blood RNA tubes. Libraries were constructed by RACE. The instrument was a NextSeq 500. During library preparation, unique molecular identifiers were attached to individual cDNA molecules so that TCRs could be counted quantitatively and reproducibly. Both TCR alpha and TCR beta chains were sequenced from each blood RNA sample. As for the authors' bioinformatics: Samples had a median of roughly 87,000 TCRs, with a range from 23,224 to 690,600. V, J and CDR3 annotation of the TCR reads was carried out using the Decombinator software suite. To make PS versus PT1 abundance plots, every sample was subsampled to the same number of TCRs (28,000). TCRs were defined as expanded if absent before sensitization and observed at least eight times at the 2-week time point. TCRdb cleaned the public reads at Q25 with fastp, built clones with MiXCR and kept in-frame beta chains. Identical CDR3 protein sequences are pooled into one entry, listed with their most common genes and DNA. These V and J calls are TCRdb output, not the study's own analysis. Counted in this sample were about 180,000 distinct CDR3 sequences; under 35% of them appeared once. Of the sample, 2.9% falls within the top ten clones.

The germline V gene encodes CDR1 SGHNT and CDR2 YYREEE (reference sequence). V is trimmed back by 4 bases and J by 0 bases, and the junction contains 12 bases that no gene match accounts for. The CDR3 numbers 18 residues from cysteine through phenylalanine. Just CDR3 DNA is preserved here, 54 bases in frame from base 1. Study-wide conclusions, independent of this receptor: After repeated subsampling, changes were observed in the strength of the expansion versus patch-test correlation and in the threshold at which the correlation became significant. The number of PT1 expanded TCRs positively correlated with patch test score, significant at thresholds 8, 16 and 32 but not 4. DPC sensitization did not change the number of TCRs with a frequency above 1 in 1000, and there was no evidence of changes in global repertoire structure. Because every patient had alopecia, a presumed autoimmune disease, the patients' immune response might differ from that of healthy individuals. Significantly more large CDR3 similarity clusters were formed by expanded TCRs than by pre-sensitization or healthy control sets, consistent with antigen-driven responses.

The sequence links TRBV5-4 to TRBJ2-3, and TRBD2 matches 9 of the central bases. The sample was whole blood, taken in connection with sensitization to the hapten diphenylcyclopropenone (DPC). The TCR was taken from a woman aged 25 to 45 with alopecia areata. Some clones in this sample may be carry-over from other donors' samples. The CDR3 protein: CASSPQWRGGESTDTQYF. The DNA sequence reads TGTGCCAGCAGCCCCCAATGGCGGGGGGGCGAGAGCACAGATACGCAGTATTTT.